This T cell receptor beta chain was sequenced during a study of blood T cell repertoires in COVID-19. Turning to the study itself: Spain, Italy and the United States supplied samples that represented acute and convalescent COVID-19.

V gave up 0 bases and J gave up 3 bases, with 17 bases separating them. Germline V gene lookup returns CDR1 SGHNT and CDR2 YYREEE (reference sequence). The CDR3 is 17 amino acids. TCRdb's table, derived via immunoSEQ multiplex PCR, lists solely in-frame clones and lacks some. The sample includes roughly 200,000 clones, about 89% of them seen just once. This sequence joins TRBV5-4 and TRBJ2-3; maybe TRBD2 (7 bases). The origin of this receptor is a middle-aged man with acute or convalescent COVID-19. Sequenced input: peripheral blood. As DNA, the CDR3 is TGTGCCAGCAGCTTGGGGGGGGGCGCTTTGTTTACAGATACGCAGTATTTT. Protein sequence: CASSLGGGALFTDTQYF.